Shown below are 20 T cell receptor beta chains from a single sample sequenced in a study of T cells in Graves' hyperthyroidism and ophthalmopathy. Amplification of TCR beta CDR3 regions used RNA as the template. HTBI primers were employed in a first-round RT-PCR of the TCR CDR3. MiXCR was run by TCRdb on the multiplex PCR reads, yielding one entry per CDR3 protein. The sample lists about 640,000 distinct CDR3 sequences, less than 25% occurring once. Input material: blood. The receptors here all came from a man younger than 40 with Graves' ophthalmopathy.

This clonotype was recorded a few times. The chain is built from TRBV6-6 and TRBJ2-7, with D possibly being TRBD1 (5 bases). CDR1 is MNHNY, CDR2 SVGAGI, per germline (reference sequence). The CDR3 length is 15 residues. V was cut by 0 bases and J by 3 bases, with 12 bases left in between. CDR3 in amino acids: CASSYSTEFSYEQYF. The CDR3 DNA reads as TGTGCCAGCAGTTACTCGACAGAATTTAGCTACGAGCAGTACTTC.

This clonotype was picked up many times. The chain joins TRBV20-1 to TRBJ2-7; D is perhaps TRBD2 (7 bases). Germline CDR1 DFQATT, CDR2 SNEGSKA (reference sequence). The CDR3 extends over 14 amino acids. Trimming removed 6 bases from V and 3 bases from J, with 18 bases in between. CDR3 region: CSAVGAGDSYEQYF. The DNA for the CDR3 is TGCAGTGCCGTGGGGGCGGGAGATAGCTACGAGCAGTACTTC.

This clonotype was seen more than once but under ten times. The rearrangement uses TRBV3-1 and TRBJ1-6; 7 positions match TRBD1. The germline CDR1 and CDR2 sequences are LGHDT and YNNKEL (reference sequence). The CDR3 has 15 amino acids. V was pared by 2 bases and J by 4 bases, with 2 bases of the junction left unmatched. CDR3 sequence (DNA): TGTGCCAGCAGCCAACGGGGACAGTATAATTCACCCCTCCACTTT. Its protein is CASSQRGQYNSPLHF.

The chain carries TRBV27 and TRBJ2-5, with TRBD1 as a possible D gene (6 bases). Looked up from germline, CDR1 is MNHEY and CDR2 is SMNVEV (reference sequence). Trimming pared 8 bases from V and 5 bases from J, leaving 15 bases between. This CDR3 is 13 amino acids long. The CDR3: CASGLGGRETQYF. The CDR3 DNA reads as TGTGCCAGCGGATTAGGGGGTCGGGAGACCCAGTACTTC.

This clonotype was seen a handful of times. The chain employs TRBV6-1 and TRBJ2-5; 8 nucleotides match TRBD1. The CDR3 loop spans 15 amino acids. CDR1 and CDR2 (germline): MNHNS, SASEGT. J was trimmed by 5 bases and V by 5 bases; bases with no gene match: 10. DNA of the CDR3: TGTGCCAGCAGTCGGAGCCGGACAGGGAAGGAGACCCAGTACTTC. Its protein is CASSRSRTGKETQYF.

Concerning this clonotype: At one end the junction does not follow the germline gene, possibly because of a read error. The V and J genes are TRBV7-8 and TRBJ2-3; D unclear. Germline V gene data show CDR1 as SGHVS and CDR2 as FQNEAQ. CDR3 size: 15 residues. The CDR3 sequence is CASSNSRVRADAQYF. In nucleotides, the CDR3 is TGTGCCAGCAGCAACTCACGGGTTCGGGCAGATGCGCAGTATTTT.

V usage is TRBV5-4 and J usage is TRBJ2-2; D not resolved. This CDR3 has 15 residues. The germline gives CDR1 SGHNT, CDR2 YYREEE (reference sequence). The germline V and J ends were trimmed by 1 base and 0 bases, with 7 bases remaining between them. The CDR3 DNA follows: TGTGCCAGCAGCTTGAGGGCCCCGAACACCGGGGAGCTGTTTTTT. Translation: CASSLRAPNTGELFF. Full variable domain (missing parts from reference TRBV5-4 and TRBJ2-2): ETGVTQSPTHLIKTRGQQVTLRCSSQSGHNTVSWYQQALGQGPQFIFQYYREEENGRGNFPPRFSGLQFPNYSSELNVNALELDDSALYLCASSLRAPNTGELFFGEGSRLTVL.

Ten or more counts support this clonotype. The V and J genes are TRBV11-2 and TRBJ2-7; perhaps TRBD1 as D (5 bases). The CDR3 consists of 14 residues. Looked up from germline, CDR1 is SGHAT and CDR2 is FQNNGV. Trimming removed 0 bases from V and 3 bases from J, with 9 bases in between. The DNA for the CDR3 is TGTGCCAGCAGCTTAGACCAGGGTTTCTACGAGCAGTACTTC. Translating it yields CASSLDQGFYEQYF.

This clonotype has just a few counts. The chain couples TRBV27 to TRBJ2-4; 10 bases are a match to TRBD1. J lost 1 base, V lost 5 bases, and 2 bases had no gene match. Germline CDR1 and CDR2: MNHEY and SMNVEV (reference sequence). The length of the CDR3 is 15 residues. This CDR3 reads CASSGTGVAKNIQYF. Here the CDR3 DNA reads TGTGCCAGCAGTGGGACAGGGGTGGCCAAAAACATTCAGTACTTC.

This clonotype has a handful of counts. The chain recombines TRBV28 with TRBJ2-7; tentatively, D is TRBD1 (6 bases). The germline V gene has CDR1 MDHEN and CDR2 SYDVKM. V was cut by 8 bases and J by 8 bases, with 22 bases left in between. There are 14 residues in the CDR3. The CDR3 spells CASHTGQTYIKQYF. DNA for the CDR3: TGTGCCAGCCATACCGGACAGACCTACATTAAGCAGTACTTC.

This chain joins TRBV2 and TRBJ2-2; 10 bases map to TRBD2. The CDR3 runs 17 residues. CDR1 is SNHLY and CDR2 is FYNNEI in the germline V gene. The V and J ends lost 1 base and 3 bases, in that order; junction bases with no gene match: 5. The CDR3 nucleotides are TGTGCCAGCAGTGAAGGGACTAGCGGAAAATACACCGGGGAGCTGTTTTTT. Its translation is CASSEGTSGKYTGELFF.

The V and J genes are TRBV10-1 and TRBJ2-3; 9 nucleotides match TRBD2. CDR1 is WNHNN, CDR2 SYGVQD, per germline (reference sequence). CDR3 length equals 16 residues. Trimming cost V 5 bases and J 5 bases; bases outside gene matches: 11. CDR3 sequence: CASSKVAGEQGDTQYF. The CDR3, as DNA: TGCGCCAGCAGTAAGGTAGCGGGGGAGCAGGGAGATACGCAGTATTTT.

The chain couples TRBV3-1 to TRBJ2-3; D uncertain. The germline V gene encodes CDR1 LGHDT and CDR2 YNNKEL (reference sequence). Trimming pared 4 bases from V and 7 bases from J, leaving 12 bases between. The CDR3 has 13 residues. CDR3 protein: CASSPDSSNTQYF. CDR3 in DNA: TGTGCCAGCAGCCCAGATTCCTCAAATACGCAGTATTTT.

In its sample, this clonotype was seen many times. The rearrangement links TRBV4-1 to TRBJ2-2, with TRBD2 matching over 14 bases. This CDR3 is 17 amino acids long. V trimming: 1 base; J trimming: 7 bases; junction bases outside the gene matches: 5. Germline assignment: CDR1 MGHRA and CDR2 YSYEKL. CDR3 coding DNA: TGCGCCAGCAGCCAAGGGGGACTAGCGGGAGAGGACGGGGAGCTGTTTTTT. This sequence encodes CASSQGGLAGEDGELFF.

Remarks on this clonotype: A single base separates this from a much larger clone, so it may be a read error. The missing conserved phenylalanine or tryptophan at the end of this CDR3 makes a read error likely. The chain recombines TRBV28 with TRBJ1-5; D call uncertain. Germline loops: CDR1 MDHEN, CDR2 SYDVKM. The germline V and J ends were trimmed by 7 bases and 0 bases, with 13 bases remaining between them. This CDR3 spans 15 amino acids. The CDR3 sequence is CASTTTLYSNQPQHS. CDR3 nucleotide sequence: TGTGCCAGCACCACGACACTTTATAGCAATCAGCCCCAGCATTCT.

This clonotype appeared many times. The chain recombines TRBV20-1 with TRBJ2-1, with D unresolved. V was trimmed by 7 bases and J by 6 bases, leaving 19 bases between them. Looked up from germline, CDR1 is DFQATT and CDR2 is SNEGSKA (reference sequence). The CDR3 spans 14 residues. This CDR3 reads CSVYGPRSGNEQFF. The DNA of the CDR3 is TGCAGTGTTTATGGACCTCGGTCAGGCAATGAGCAGTTCTTC.

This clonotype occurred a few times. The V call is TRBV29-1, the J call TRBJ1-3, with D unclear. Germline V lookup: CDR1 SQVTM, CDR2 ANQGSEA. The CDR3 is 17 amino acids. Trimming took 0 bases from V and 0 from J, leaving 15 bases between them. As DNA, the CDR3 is TGCAGCGTTGAAGATCCTTCACCGGGCCCCTCTGGAAACACCATATATTTT. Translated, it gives CSVEDPSPGPSGNTIYF.

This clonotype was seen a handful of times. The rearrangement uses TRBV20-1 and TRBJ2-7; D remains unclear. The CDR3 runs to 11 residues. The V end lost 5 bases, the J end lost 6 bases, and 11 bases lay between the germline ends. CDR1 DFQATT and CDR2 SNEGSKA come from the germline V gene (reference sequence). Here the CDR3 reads CSAGSTTEQYF. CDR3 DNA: TGCAGTGCTGGTAGCACCACCGAGCAGTACTTC.

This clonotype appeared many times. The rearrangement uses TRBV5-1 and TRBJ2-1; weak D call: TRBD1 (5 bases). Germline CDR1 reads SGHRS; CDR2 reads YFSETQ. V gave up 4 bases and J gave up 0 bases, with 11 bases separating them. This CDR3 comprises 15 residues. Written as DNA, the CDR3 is TGCGCCAGCAGCAGGACAACGAGCTCCTACAATGAGCAGTTCTTC. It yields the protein CASSRTTSSYNEQFF.

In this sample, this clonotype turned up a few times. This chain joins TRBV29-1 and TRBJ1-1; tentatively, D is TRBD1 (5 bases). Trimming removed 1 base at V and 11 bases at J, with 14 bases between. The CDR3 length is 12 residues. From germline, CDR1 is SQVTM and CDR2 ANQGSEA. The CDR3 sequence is CSVEGGPVRAFF. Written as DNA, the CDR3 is TGCAGCGTTGAAGGGGGCCCAGTGAGGGCTTTCTTT.